This T cell receptor beta chain was captured by sequencing in a study of blood T cell repertoires in COVID-19. Study-wide background: Acute-phase and convalescent COVID-19 samples originated in the United States, Italy and Spain. In each case, the material was cDNA or gDNA derived from T cells, B-cell-depleted T cells, or PBMCs.

The CDR3 consists of 14 residues. Germline values: CDR1 SGHTA, CDR2 FQGNSA. The V gene lost 1 base and the J gene lost 4 bases, with 8 bases spanning the gap. The authors' processing: Cell counts per sample came from amplifying reference gene primers. TCRdb's copy holds only in-frame clones and misses some; the assay was immunoSEQ multiplex PCR. V and J calls and clone size are given by that table; D and trimming were obtained from the DNA. Of more than 85,000 clones in the sample, 87% are singletons; the top ten hold about 4.5%. This clone was observed a handful of times. This chain uses TRBV7-2 with TRBJ1-5; D unresolved. The clonotype originates from an older man with acute or convalescent COVID-19. Sequencing used peripheral blood. The CDR3 spells CASSLGMRNQPQHF. The CDR3 DNA reads TGTGCCAGCAGCTTAGGGATGAGGAATCAGCCCCAGCATTTT.